These T cell receptor beta chains were read from a single sample in a study of T cell responses to AZD1222 COVID-19 vaccine. Measured with immunoSEQ multiplex PCR; TCRdb has only the in-frame clones, and not every one. The table records more than 95,000 clones, 88% of them present only once. The input for sequencing was peripheral blood, taken on day 0 of AZD1222 vaccination. These receptors were taken from an adult in good health. The CDR3 runs from the conserved cysteine through the conserved F or W. A D gene is named only where the DNA matches it firmly. Not all rows give a size; the values are once, few, many and, for expanded clones, a class.

TRBV29-1,NA,NA,TRBJ2-7,12,TGCAGCGTTTCGGGGCCATCCTACGAGCAGTACTTC,CSVSGPSYEQYF
TRBV10-3,NA,NA,TRBJ1-2,15,TGTGCCATCAGTGAGCGGACCGACAGTATGGTTGGCTACACCTTC,CAISERTDSMVGYTF
TRBV5-8,TRBD1,NA,TRBJ2-1,16,TGTGCCAGCAGCTACCCCGCAGGACAGGGTTACAATGAGCAGTTCTTC,CASSYPAGQGYNEQFF
TRBV5-1,NA,once,TRBJ2-7,15,TGCGCCAGCAGCCCGGGGGCTGACTTTGTTTACGAGCAGTACTTC,CASSPGADFVYEQYF
TRBV2,TRBD1,few,TRBJ2-7,12,TGTGCCAGCAGTGGACAGGGCTACGAGCAGTACTTC,CASSGQGYEQYF
TRBV5-6,NA,NA,TRBJ2-2,13,TGTGCCAGCAGCACCCAGGGGCCCGGGGAGCTGTTTTTT,CASSTQGPGELFF
TRBV25-1,NA,NA,TRBJ1-6,14,TGTGCCAGCAGTGTAGGGGCAAATAATTCACCCCTCCACTTT,CASSVGANNSPLHF
TRBV2,NA,NA,TRBJ2-1,13,TGTGCCAGCAGAAGGGACACTTACAATGAGCAGTTCTTC,CASRRDTYNEQFF
TRBV2,NA,NA,TRBJ1-5,12,TGTGCCAGCTCAGGGTCGGATCAGCCCCAGCATTTT,CASSGSDQPQHF
TRBV2,TRBD2,NA,TRBJ2-1,14,TGTGCCAGCAGGGTAACTCTAGCGGCCAATGAGCAGTTCTTC,CASRVTLAANEQFF
TRBV25-1,TRBD2,NA,TRBJ2-3,16,TGTGCCAGCAGTGACCCGACTAGCGCCAGCACAGATACGCAGTATTTT,CASSDPTSASTDTQYF
TRBV7-2,NA,NA,TRBJ2-7,15,TGTGCCAGCAGCTTAGCGCTCATTAGTAGCTACGAGCAGTACTTC,CASSLALISSYEQYF
TRBV28,NA,NA,TRBJ2-2,12,TGTGCCAGCACCACGCGGCCCGGGGAGCTGTTTTTT,CASTTRPGELFF
TRBV9,NA,NA,TRBJ1-3,17,TGTGCCAGCAGCGTAGAATTGCGGGGCCACTCTGGAAACACCATATATTTT,CASSVELRGHSGNTIYF
TRBV28,TRBD1,NA,TRBJ1-2,15,TGTGCCAGCAGTTTGGACAGGGGGGAACCTTATGGCTACACCTTC,CASSLDRGEPYGYTF
TRBV5-4,TRBD2,NA,TRBJ2-7,14,TGTGCCAGCAGCTTGGAACTAGCGGGAGACGAGCAGTACTTC,CASSLELAGDEQYF
TRBV9,TRBD2,NA,TRBJ2-1,14,TGTGCCAGCAGCGTAGGACTAGCGGACAATGAGCAGTTCTTC,CASSVGLADNEQFF
TRBV5-1,NA,NA,TRBJ2-5,13,TGCGCCAGCAAAAAGGGCTTAGAGGAGACCCAGTACTTC,CASKKGLEETQYF
TRBV6-5,NA,NA,TRBJ1-6,13,TGTGCCACAGGACGCAGCTATAATTCACCCCTCCACTTT,CATGRSYNSPLHF
TRBV3-1/TRBV3-2,NA,NA,TRBJ2-7,16,TGTGCCAGCAGCCAAGAGGGGCAGGGGTCCTCCTACGAGCAGTACTTC,CASSQEGQGSSYEQYF
TRBV5-4,NA,NA,TRBJ2-3,13,TGTGCCAGCAGCTTGGTGAGCACAGATACGCAGTATTTT,CASSLVSTDTQYF
TRBV24-1,TRBD1,few,TRBJ1-2,15,TGTGCCACCAGTGAGCAACAGGGGGGAAGCTATGGCTACACCTTC,CATSEQQGGSYGYTF
TRBV7-9,NA,few,TRBJ1-1,13,TGTGCCAGCAGCTTATCGGGTCTTACTGAAGCTTTCTTT,CASSLSGLTEAFF
TRBV3-1/TRBV3-2,NA,NA,TRBJ1-4,16,TGTGCCAGCAGCCCAGGCGCAGGTGCAACTAATGAAAAACTGTTTTTT,CASSPGAGATNEKLFF
TRBV9,NA,NA,TRBJ2-3,17,TGTGCCAGCAGCGTAGCTCCGGCAGGCTCCCCCACAGATACGCAGTATTTT,CASSVAPAGSPTDTQYF
TRBV24-1,NA,NA,TRBJ2-5,15,TGTGCCACCAGTGATCATCACAGGGAGAAGGAGACCCAGTACTTC,CATSDHHREKETQYF
TRBV6-2/TRBV6-3,NA,few,TRBJ2-7,14,TGTGCCAGCAGCCATCCGGGGCCGCCTAACGAGCAGTACTTC,CASSHPGPPNEQYF
TRBV7-2,TRBD2,NA,TRBJ2-1,17,TGTGCCAGCAGCTTATTATCCGGGGGGGCCCAATACAATGAGCAGTTCTTC,CASSLLSGGAQYNEQFF
TRBV11-2,NA,NA,TRBJ2-5,17,TGTGCCAGCAGCTTACCTGGGACTCCGGCTAGATCAGAGACCCAGTACTTC,CASSLPGTPARSETQYF
TRBV12-1,NA,NA,TRBJ2-5,15,TGTGCCAGCAGCTTTGGCCGGACAGGTCAAGAGACCCAGTACTTC,CASSFGRTGQETQYF
TRBV19,NA,NA,TRBJ1-1,15,TGTGCCAGTAGTAAACAGGGTCGGAGGAACACTGAAGCTTTCTTT,CASSKQGRRNTEAFF
TRBV7-9,TRBD2,once,TRBJ2-7,15,TGTGCCAGCAGCAAAACTAGCGGGAATTTCTACGAGCAGTACTTC,CASSKTSGNFYEQYF
TRBV4-3,NA,NA,TRBJ1-6,13,TGCGCCAGCAGCCAAGATCAAGATTCACCCCTCCACTTT,CASSQDQDSPLHF
TRBV4-1,NA,once,TRBJ2-2,17,TGCGCCAGCAGCCAAGAAGGGGACCACCACGGGCCTGGGGAGCTGTTTTTT,CASSQEGDHHGPGELFF
TRBV6-6,NA,NA,TRBJ1-1,14,TGTGCCAGCAGCCCACAGGGAAGGAACACTGAAGCTTTCTTT,CASSPQGRNTEAFF
TRBV13,NA,NA,TRBJ2-1,15,TGTGCCAGCAGCCAGGGGACTAACTCCTACAATGAGCAGTTCTTC,CASSQGTNSYNEQFF
TRBV3-1/TRBV3-2,TRBD1,NA,TRBJ2-1,15,TGTGCCAGCAGCCGAATGACAGGGACCTACAATGAGCAGTTCTTC,CASSRMTGTYNEQFF
TRBV3-1/TRBV3-2,NA,NA,TRBJ2-1,17,TGTGCCAGCAGCCAAGAACTTGGGGCCGCCGGCGACAATGAGCAGTTCTTC,CASSQELGAAGDNEQFF
TRBV19,NA,NA,TRBJ2-6,14,TGTGCCAGTAATCCGGGGCAAGGGGCCAACGTCCTGACTTTC,CASNPGQGANVLTF
TRBV6-2/TRBV6-3,TRBD1,NA,TRBJ1-5,19,TGTGCCAGCAGTTACTCGAGGTTTAGGACAGGTCGTAGCAATCAGCCCCAGCATTTT,CASSYSRFRTGRSNQPQHF
TRBV19,NA,once,TRBJ2-7,15,TGTGCCAGTAGTATAAACGCAGTGTCTTCCTACGAGCAGTACTTC,CASSINAVSSYEQYF
TRBV5-6,NA,NA,TRBJ2-7,14,TGTGCCAGCAGCTTTGGACGGGCCTTGAGTGAGCAGTACTTC,CASSFGRALSEQYF
TRBV6-2/TRBV6-3,TRBD1,NA,TRBJ1-1,14,TGTGCCAGCAGCCCCGACAGGGTGAACACTGAAGCTTTCTTT,CASSPDRVNTEAFF
TRBV9,TRBD1,NA,TRBJ2-7,20,TGTGCCAGCAGCGTCCCTCGGAGGGGTGGGACAGGGGAAAGCGTCTACGAGCAGTACTTC,CASSVPRRGGTGESVYEQYF
TRBV19,NA,NA,TRBJ1-1,13,TGTGCCAGTTCCACCGACAGCACCACTGAAGCTTTCTTT,CASSTDSTTEAFF
TRBV28,TRBD1,NA,TRBJ2-1,16,TGTGCCAGCAGTTTAAGGACAGGGGGCTACTACAATGAGCAGTTCTTC,CASSLRTGGYYNEQFF